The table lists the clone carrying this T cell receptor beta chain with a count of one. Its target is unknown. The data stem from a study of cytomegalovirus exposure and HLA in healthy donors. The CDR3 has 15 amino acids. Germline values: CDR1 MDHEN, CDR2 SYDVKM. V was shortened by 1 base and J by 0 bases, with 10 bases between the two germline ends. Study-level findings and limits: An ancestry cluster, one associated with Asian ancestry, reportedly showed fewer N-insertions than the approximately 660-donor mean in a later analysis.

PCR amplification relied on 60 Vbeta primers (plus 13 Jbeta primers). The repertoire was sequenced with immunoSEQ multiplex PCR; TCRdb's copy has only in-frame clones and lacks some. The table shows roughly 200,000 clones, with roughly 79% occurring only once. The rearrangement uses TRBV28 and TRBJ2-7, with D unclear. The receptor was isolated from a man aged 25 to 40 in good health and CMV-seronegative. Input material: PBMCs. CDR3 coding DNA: TGTGCCAGCAGTTTATTGTCTTTGAGCTCCTACGAGCAGTACTTC. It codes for CASSLLSLSSYEQYF.